This T cell receptor (beta chain) is drawn from a study of post-analysis software for immune sequencing data. As for the study in general: Recorded disease courses covered relapsing-remitting, secondary progressive and progressive-relapsing multiple sclerosis. Some patients had no subtype annotation.

Study outcomes and limitations: Multiple sclerosis was associated with a significant reduction in normalized Chao1 diversity relative to controls. The F measure placed samples prepared in the same batch into strongly shared clusters. Four or five TRBV segments (TRBV5-6, TRBV5-1 and TRBV20-1 among them) occurred more frequently in patients than in controls.

This CDR3 has 13 residues. Germline V lookup: CDR1 MNHNS, CDR2 SASEGT. Trimming at V came to 4 bases and at J to 8 bases, leaving 5 bases not matched to a gene. This clonotype was recorded many times. Its matching antigen is unknown. TCR beta cDNA libraries included unique molecular identifiers. The source material, roughly 0.9 to 11 million T cells, gave rise to 400,000 to 550,000 cDNA molecules. MiXCR was run by TCRdb on the PCR reads, yielding one entry per CDR3 protein. The sample shows 250,000 to 300,000 distinct CDR3 sequences, around 34% of them seen only once. This clonotype originated in a girl aged 10 to 17 with multiple sclerosis. The sequenced sample consisted of blood. The gene calls are TRBV6-1 and TRBJ2-1; TRBD2 agrees at 7 bases. In DNA form, the CDR3 reads TGTGCCAGCAGTGCCGACGGACTAGATGAGCAGTTCTTC. Encoded protein: CASSADGLDEQFF.